The 25 T cell receptor beta chains below all came from one sample that was sequenced in a study of T cell clonotyping in hematopoietic cell transplantation. As to time point: recipient sample about 28 days before transplant, after cytoreduction. This table comes from immunoSEQ multiplex PCR, and its TCRdb copy is limited to in-frame clones, with some not included. The sample yields approximately 26,000 clones, approximately 94% seen once. The specimen comprised peripheral blood mononuclear cells, sampled before stem cell transplant. These TCRs come from a man over 45 with acute myeloid leukemia. Some clones in this sample may be carry-over from other donors' samples.

This rearrangement joins TRBV19 to TRBJ2-2, with TRBD1 identical over 7 bases. CDR1 and CDR2 from the germline V gene are LNHDA and SQIVND (reference sequence). The CDR3 consists of 16 residues. J gave up 6 bases and V 5 bases, and 12 bases lay outside the gene matches. The CDR3 DNA sequence: TGTGCCAGTAGTCCCTTACAGGGGAGAGGGGCCGGGGAGCTGTTTTTT. It yields the protein CASSPLQGRGAGELFF. The complete variable domain, with remaining parts taken from reference TRBV19 and TRBJ2-2, reads DGGITQSPKYLFRKEGQNVTLSCEQNLNHDAMYWYRQDPGQGLRLIYYSQIVNDFQKGDIAEGYSVSREKKESFPLTVTSAQKNPTAFYLCASSPLQGRGAGELFFGEGSRLTVL.

The CDR3 DNA is TGTGCCAGCAGCTTGGCAGGGTCGTACCAAGAGACCCAGTACTTC. Translated, it gives CASSLAGSYQETQYF. This sequence joins TRBV5-4 and TRBJ2-5, with D perhaps matching TRBD1 (5 bases). Between the trimmed V and J ends, which lost 0 bases and 0 bases, there was a span of 9 bases. Per the germline V gene, CDR1 is SGHNT and CDR2 is YYREEE (reference sequence). The CDR3 is 15 amino acids.

The V gene is TRBV2, the J gene TRBJ2-5; TRBD1 agrees at 7 bases. The J call may be mistaken, given a closer DNA end match to TRBJ2-7. Germline V gene data show CDR1 as SNHLY and CDR2 as FYNNEI. The CDR3 is made up of 14 amino acids. CDR3 protein: CASSEAGTAYEQYF. The DNA of the CDR3 is TGTGCCAGCAGTGAAGCGGGGACAGCCTACGAGCAGTACTTC.

This clone was detected once. The chain couples TRBV11-2 to TRBJ2-1, with 7 bases fitting TRBD2. There are 16 residues in the CDR3. V lost 1 base and J lost 3; bases outside the gene matches: 6. Germline loops: CDR1 SGHAT, CDR2 FQNNGV. This chain's CDR3 is CASSLGTSAYYNEQFF. For the CDR3, the DNA is TGTGCCAGCAGCTTAGGCACTAGCGCATACTACAATGAGCAGTTCTTC.

This chain links TRBV7-2 with TRBJ2-6; 7 positions agree with TRBD2. Looked up from germline, CDR1 is SGHTA and CDR2 is FQGNSA. The CDR3 has 16 residues. Trimming cost V 4 bases and J 4 bases; bases outside gene matches: 7. The CDR3 coding sequence is TGTGCCAGCAGCTCCCGATGGGGAGGGGGGGCCAACGTCCTGACTTTC. It specifies CASSSRWGGGANVLTF.

The J gene is TRBJ2-5, the V gene TRBV28; TRBD2 matches at 7 bases. The length of the CDR3 is 13 residues. Germline loops: CDR1 MDHEN, CDR2 SYDVKM. With V trimmed by 2 bases and J by 8 bases, 5 bases remained unmatched. The CDR3: CASSLVGGRTQYF. The CDR3 DNA is TGTGCCAGCAGTTTAGTCGGGGGGAGAACCCAGTACTTC.

The V call is TRBV20-1, the J call TRBJ2-5; 8 nucleotides match TRBD1. The germline V gene has CDR1 DFQATT and CDR2 SNEGSKA (reference sequence). V lost 3 bases, J lost 7 bases, and 1 base stayed unmatched. The CDR3 runs to 11 residues. The CDR3 here is CSASTGGTQYF. The CDR3 nucleotides read TGCAGTGCTAGCACAGGGGGGACCCAGTACTTC.

This clone was recorded a few times. V is TRBV30 and J is TRBJ1-3, with D perhaps TRBD1 (5 bases). CDR1 and CDR2 from the germline V gene are GTSNPN and SVGIG (reference sequence). The CDR3 has 12 amino acids. V was trimmed by 4 bases and J by 3 bases, leaving 7 bases between them. The CDR3 DNA reads as TGTGCCTGGAAAGGGGTTGGAAACACCATATATTTT. Its protein product is CAWKGVGNTIYF.

The V call is TRBV7-7, the J call TRBJ2-5; possibly TRBD1 or TRBD2 for D (5 bases each). With 5 bases removed from V and 4 bases from J, the gap between germline ends came to 17 bases. The CDR3 sequence is 15 residues long. Per germline, CDR1 SSHAT and CDR2 FNYEAQ (reference sequence). The CDR3 DNA is TGTGCCAGCAGCCAGAATCGGGGACGGGTAGAGACCCAGTACTTC. It codes for CASSQNRGRVETQYF.

This clone was observed a handful of times. The rearrangement uses TRBV19 and TRBJ2-7, with D tentatively TRBD1 (5 bases). V dropped 3 bases and J dropped 0 bases, with 12 bases sitting between them. Germline V gene lookup returns CDR1 LNHDA and CDR2 SQIVND (reference sequence). The length of the CDR3 is 15 residues. CDR3 sequence: CASSMVARDSYEQYF. The CDR3 coding sequence is TGTGCCAGTAGTATGGTGGCCAGGGACTCCTACGAGCAGTACTTC.

This chain links TRBV4-3 with TRBJ1-2; D might be TRBD1 (5 bases). Between the trimmed V and J ends, which lost 0 bases and 6 bases, there was a span of 14 bases. This CDR3 spans 15 amino acids. Germline assignment: CDR1 LGHNA and CDR2 YSLEER. The CDR3 DNA reads TGCGCCAGCAGCCAAGAATGGGTCCAAGGGGATGGCTACACCTTC. Protein product: CASSQEWVQGDGYTF.

DNA for the CDR3: TGCAGCGTTGAAGATCTTGAGGGGGTCTGGACAGATACGCAGTATTTT. Its translation is CSVEDLEGVWTDTQYF. The chain uses TRBV29-1 and TRBJ2-3; possible D gene TRBD1, 6 bases. CDR1 is SQVTM, CDR2 ANQGSEA, per germline. V lost 0 bases and J lost 3, with 16 bases in between. The CDR3 has 16 residues.

CDR3 nucleotides: TGTGCCAGCGGTTCTGGAAACACCATATATTTT. This translates into CASGSGNTIYF. The chain links TRBV5-6 to TRBJ1-3; the D is unclear. The germline V gene encodes CDR1 SGHDT and CDR2 YYEEEE. V lost 7 bases, J lost 1 base, and 3 bases lay in between. This CDR3 comprises 11 residues.

This chain uses TRBV7-2 with TRBJ2-1; no clear D gene. The CDR3 length is 15 residues. Per germline, CDR1 SGHTA and CDR2 FQGNSA. V was trimmed by 5 bases and J by 0 bases, leaving 11 bases between them. The CDR3 here is CASSPSRSSYNEQFF. As DNA, the CDR3 is TGTGCCAGCAGCCCATCACGAAGCTCCTACAATGAGCAGTTCTTC.

V gene TRBV15 combines with J gene TRBJ2-7; D call uncertain. The CDR3 contains 17 residues. V lost 1 base and J 0 bases, leaving 16 bases between the germline ends. Germline CDR1 and CDR2: LNHNV and YYDKDF (reference sequence). For the CDR3, the DNA is TGTGCCACCAGCAGAGTCGGTGGGCCCTCCGTCTCCTACGAGCAGTACTTC. Translating it yields CATSRVGGPSVSYEQYF.

This clone has a single count. The chain recombines TRBV2 with TRBJ2-7, with unresolved D. Germline V gene sequence: CDR1 SNHLY, CDR2 FYNNEI. CDR3 size: 14 residues. The V end lost 5 bases, the J end lost 0 bases, and 11 bases lay between the germline ends. CDR3 coding DNA: TGTGCCAGCAGTTATAACAAGTTCTCCTACGAGCAGTACTTC. This sequence encodes CASSYNKFSYEQYF.

This clone appeared once. V gene TRBV10-1 combines with J gene TRBJ2-7; a weak D match, TRBD2 (6 bases). The V and J ends lost 6 bases and 6 bases respectively, with 24 bases between them. Germline assignment: CDR1 WNHNN and CDR2 SYGVQD (reference sequence). The CDR3 length is 16 residues. The CDR3 sequence: CASREGRLPPIREQYF. The CDR3 DNA is TGCGCCAGCAGGGAGGGCCGACTCCCCCCCATCCGCGAGCAGTACTTC.

This rearrangement joins TRBV10-3 to TRBJ1-2, with D perhaps TRBD1 (6 bases). Germline CDR1 is ENHRY and CDR2 is SYGVKD. CDR3 size: 13 residues. V was trimmed by 6 bases and J by 6 bases, leaving 14 bases between them. The CDR3, as DNA: TGTGCCATCAGCCCACAGGGTGCGGATGGCTACACCTTC. This codes for CAISPQGADGYTF.

V and J are TRBV13 and TRBJ1-1; 10 bases are a match to TRBD1. Germline V CDR1 and CDR2: PRHDT, FYEKMQ (reference sequence). J lost 5 bases, V lost 3 bases, and 9 bases had no gene match. There are 16 residues in the CDR3. The CDR3 DNA sequence: TGTGCCAGCAGCTTGGACAGGGGGAAAATAGGGACTGAAGCTTTCTTT. It is translated as CASSLDRGKIGTEAFF.

This clone has only a few counts. The V and J genes are TRBV6-5 and TRBJ2-7; D possibly corresponds to TRBD1 (5 bases). Germline values: CDR1 MNHEY, CDR2 SVGAGI. Trimming left V 0 bases short and J 9 bases short, with 12 bases between. CDR3 length: 13 amino acids. The CDR3 sequence: CASSYSGSDRQYF. In DNA form, the CDR3 reads TGTGCCAGCAGTTACTCGGGGTCCGACAGGCAGTACTTC.

J is TRBJ2-1 and V is TRBV19, with TRBD2 matching over 11 bases. J was trimmed by 10 bases and V by 3 bases; bases with no gene match: 8. CDR1 is LNHDA, CDR2 SQIVND, per germline (reference sequence). The CDR3 runs to 15 residues. In DNA, the CDR3 is TGTGCCAGTAGTATTTTACTAGCGGGGGCGGGGGAGCAGTTCTTC. Amino acid sequence: CASSILLAGAGEQFF.

This chain connects TRBV2 to TRBJ1-4; no reliable D call. Germline lookup yields CDR1 SNHLY and CDR2 FYNNEI. This CDR3 is 15 amino acids long. The V end lost 2 bases, the J end lost 8 bases, and 15 bases lay between the germline ends. The DNA for the CDR3 is TGTGCCAGCAGTGAACTTCTGGCAGGAACCGAAAAACTGTTTTTT. Translating it yields CASSELLAGTEKLFF.

The rearrangement uses TRBV19 and TRBJ2-7; TRBD2 aligns across 13 bases. CDR1 and CDR2 (germline): LNHDA, SQIVND (reference sequence). Unmatched junction bases numbered 7, after V lost 3 bases and J lost 2 bases. The CDR3 length is 17 residues. The CDR3 loop reads CASSIGLAGDIPYEQYF. The CDR3 DNA sequence: TGTGCCAGTAGTATCGGACTAGCGGGAGATATTCCCTACGAGCAGTACTTC.

This clone appeared a few times. The rearrangement joins TRBV30 to TRBJ2-7; 10 bases line up with TRBD1. The germline gives CDR1 GTSNPN, CDR2 SVGIG (reference sequence). CDR3 length: 15 amino acids. V shed 2 bases and J 3 bases; nucleotides not matched to a gene: 7. CDR3 region: CAWSRGQGIVYEQYF. The CDR3 DNA follows: TGTGCCTGGAGTAGGGGACAGGGGATAGTCTACGAGCAGTACTTC.

This clone has only one observation. The V and J genes are TRBV28 and TRBJ1-6; D unresolved. Germline assignment: CDR1 MDHEN and CDR2 SYDVKM. Trimming stripped 8 bases from V and 0 bases from J, with 20 bases between. This CDR3 is 18 amino acids long. The CDR3 DNA reads as TGTGCCAGCGAAACTTGGGCCGGACTGAGCTCCTATAATTCACCCCTCCACTTT. Protein product: CASETWAGLSSYNSPLHF.